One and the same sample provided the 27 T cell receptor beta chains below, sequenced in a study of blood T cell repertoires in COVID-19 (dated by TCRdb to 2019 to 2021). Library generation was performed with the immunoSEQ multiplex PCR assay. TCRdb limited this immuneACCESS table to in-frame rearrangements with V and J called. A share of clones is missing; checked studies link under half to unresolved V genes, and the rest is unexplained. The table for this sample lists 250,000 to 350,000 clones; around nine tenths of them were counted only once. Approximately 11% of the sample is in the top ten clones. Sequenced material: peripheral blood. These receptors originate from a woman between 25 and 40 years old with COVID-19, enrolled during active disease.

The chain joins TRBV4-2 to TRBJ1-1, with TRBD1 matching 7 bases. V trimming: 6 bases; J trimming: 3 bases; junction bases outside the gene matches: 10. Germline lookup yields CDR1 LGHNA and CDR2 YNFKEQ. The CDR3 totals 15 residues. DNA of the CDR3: TGTGCCAGCAGGAGAGAGGGGGCGTCGCACACTGAAGCTTTCTTT. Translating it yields CASRREGASHTEAFF.

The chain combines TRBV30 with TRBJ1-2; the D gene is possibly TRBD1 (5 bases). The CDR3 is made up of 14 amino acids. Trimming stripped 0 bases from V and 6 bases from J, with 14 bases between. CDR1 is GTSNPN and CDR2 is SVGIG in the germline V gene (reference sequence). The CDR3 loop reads CAWSVGEQINGYTF. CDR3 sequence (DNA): TGTGCCTGGAGTGTAGGGGAACAGATCAATGGCTACACCTTC.

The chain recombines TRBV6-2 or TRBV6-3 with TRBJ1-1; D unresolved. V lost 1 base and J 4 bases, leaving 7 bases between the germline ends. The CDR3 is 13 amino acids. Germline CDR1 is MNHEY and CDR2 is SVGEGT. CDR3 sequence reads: CASSYWGGTEAFF. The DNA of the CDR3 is TGTGCCAGCAGTTACTGGGGAGGCACTGAAGCTTTCTTT.

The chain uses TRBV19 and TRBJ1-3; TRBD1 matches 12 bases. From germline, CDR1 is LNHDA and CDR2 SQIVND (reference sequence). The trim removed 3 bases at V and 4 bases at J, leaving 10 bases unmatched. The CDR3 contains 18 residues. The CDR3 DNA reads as TGTGCCAGTAGTATCCCCTCACGGGACAGGGGGCGGGGAAACACCATATATTTT. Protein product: CASSIPSRDRGRGNTIYF.

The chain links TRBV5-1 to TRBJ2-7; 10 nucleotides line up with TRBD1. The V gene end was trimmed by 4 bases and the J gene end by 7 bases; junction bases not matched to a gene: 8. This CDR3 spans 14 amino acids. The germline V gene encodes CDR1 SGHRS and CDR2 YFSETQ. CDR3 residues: CASSPDRGRWEQYF. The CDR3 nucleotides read TGCGCCAGCAGCCCAGACAGGGGGCGGTGGGAGCAGTACTTC.

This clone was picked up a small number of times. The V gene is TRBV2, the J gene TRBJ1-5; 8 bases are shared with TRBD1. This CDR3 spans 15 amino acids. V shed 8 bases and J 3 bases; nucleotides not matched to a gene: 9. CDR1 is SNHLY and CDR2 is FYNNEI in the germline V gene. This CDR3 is CASERGQAANQPQHF. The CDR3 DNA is TGTGCCAGCGAACGGGGACAGGCCGCCAATCAGCCCCAGCATTTT.

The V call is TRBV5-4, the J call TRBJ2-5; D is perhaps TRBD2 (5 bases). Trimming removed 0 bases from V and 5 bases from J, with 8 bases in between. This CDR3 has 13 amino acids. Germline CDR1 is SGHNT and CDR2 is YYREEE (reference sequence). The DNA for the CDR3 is TGTGCCAGCAGCTTGGGAGGCGGGGAGACCCAGTACTTC. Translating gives CASSLGGGETQYF. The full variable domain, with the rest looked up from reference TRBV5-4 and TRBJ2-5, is ETGVTQSPTHLIKTRGQQVTLRCSSQSGHNTVSWYQQALGQGPQFIFQYYREEENGRGNFPPRFSGLQFPNYSSELNVNALELDDSALYLCASSLGGGETQYFGPGTRLLVL.

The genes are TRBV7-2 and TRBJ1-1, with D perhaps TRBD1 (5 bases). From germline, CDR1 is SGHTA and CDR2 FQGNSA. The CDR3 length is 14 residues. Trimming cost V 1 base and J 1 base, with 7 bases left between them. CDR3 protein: CASSLEGQNTEAFF. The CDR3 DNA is TGTGCCAGCAGCTTAGAGGGGCAGAACACTGAAGCTTTCTTT.

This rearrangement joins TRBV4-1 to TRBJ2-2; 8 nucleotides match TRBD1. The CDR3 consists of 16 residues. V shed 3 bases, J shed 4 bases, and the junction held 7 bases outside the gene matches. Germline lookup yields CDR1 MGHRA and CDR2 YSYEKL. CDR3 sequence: CASSHPGQGGTGELFF. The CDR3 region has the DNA TGCGCCAGCAGCCATCCTGGACAGGGCGGCACCGGGGAGCTGTTTTTT.

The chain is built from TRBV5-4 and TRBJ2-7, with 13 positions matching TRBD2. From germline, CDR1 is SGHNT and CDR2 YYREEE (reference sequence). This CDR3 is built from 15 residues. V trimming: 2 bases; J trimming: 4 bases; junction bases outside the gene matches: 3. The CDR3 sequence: CASSFRTSGRYEQYF. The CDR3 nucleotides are TGTGCCAGCAGCTTCAGGACTAGCGGGAGATACGAGCAGTACTTC. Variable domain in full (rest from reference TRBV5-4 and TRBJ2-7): ETGVTQSPTHLIKTRGQQVTLRCSSQSGHNTVSWYQQALGQGPQFIFQYYREEENGRGNFPPRFSGLQFPNYSSELNVNALELDDSALYLCASSFRTSGRYEQYFGPGTRLTVT.

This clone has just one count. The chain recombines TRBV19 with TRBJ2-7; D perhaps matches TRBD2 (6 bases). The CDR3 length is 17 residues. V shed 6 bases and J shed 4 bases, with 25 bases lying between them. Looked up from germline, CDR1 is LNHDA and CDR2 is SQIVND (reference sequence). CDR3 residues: CASRPQKPGRWEYEQYF. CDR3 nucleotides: TGTGCCAGTAGGCCCCAAAAACCAGGGAGGTGGGAGTACGAGCAGTACTTC. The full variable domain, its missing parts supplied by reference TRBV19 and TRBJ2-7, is DGGITQSPKYLFRKEGQNVTLSCEQNLNHDAMYWYRQDPGQGLRLIYYSQIVNDFQKGDIAEGYSVSREKKESFPLTVTSAQKNPTAFYLCASRPQKPGRWEYEQYFGPGTRLTVT.

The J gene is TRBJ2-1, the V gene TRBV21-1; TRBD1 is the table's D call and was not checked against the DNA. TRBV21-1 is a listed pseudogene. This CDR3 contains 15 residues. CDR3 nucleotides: TGTGCCAGCAGCAAACTGGACAGGGTTGGGAATGAGCAGTTCTTC. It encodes CASSKLDRVGNEQFF.

For the CDR3, the DNA is TGTGCCAGCAGCCTGAGGGGGACAGGGGGCGAGCAGTACTTC. This encodes CASSLRGTGGEQYF. The chain couples TRBV5-4 to TRBJ2-7; TRBD1 agrees at 11 bases. Germline V lookup: CDR1 SGHNT, CDR2 YYREEE (reference sequence). Germline trimming cut 4 bases from V and 6 bases from J; bases unmatched to any gene: 6. The CDR3 consists of 14 residues.

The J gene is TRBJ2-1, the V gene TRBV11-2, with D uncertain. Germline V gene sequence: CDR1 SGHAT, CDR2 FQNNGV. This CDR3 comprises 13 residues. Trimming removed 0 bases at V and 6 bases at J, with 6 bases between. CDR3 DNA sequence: TGTGCCAGCAGCTTAGATTCCCTCAATGAGCAGTTCTTC. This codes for CASSLDSLNEQFF.

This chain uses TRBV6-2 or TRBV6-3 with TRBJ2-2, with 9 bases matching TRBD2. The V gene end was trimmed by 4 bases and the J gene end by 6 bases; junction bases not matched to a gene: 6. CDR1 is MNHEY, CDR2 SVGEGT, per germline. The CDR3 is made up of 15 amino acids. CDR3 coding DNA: TGTGCCAGCAGTTCATCCCCTAGCGGGGCCGGGGAGCTGTTTTTT. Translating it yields CASSSSPSGAGELFF.

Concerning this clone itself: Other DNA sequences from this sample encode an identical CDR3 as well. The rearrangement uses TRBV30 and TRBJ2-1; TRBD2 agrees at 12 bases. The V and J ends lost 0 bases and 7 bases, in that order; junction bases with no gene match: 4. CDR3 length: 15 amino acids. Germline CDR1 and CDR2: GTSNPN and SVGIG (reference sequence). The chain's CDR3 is CAWSVRLAGVNEQFF. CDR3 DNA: TGTGCCTGGAGTGTACGACTAGCGGGAGTGAATGAGCAGTTCTTC. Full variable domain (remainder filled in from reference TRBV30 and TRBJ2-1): SQTIHQWPATLVQPVGSPLSLECTVEGTSNPNLYWYRQAAGRGLQLLFYSVGIGQISSEVPQNLSASRPQDRQFILSSKKLLLSDSGFYLCAWSVRLAGVNEQFFGPGTRLTVL.

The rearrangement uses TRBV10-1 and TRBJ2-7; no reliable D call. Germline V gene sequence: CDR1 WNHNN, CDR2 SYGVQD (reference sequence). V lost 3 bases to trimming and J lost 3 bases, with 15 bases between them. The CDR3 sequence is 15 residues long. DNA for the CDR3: TGCGCCAGCAGTGATCCATCGACCGGAGTCTACGAGCAGTACTTC. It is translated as CASSDPSTGVYEQYF.

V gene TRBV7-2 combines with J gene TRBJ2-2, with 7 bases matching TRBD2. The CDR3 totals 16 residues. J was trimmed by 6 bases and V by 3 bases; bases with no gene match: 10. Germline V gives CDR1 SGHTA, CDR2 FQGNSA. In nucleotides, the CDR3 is TGTGCCAGCAGCTTGGGCGTCGGGGGGAGAGCCGGGGAGCTGTTTTTT. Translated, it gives CASSLGVGGRAGELFF.

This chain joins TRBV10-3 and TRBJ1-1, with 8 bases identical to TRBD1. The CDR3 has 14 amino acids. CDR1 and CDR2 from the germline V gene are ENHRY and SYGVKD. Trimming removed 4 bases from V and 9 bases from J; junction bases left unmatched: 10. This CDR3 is CAISGPGGKGKAFF. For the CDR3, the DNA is TGTGCCATCAGTGGTCCAGGGGGCAAGGGTAAAGCTTTCTTT.

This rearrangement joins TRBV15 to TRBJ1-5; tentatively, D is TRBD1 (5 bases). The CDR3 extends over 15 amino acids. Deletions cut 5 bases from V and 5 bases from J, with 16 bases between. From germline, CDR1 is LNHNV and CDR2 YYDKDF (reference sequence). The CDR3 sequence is CATSRGTLDDQPQHF. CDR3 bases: TGTGCCACCAGCCGCGGGACTCTGGACGATCAGCCCCAGCATTTT.

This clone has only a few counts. CDR3 DNA: TGCGCCAGCAGCTTGGACGGGGCAGGGGCCGGCTATGGCTACACCTTC. Translating it yields CASSLDGAGAGYGYTF. The V gene is TRBV5-1, the J gene TRBJ1-2; D possibly corresponds to TRBD1 (6 bases). Trimming removed 0 bases from V and 4 bases from J, with 16 bases in between. There are 16 residues in the CDR3. Per the germline V gene, CDR1 is SGHRS and CDR2 is YFSETQ.

The CDR3 sequence: CASSFRYTEAFF. The CDR3 nucleotides read TGTGCCAGCAGCTTCCGGTACACTGAAGCTTTCTTT. V usage is TRBV5-8 and J usage is TRBJ1-1; D gene ambiguous. Trimming took 2 bases from V and 3 from J, leaving 5 bases between them. The CDR3 totals 12 residues. In germline, CDR1 is SGHTS, CDR2 YDEGEE.

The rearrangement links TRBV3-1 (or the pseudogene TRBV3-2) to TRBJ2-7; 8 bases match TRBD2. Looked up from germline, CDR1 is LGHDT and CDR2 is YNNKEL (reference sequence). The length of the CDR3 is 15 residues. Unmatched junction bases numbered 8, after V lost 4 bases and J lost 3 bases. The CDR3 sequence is CASSLARGRYYEQYF. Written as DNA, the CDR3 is TGTGCCAGCAGCCTTGCTCGCGGGAGGTACTACGAGCAGTACTTC.

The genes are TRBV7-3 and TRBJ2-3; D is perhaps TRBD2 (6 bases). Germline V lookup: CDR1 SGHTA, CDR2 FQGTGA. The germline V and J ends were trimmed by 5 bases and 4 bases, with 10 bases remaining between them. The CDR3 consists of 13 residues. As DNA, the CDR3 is TGTGCCAGCAGCCCGACTAGTGCAGATACGCAGTATTTT. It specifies CASSPTSADTQYF. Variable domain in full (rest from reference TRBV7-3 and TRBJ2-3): GAGVSQTPSNKVTEKGKYVELRCDPISGHTALYWYRQSLGQGPEFLIYFQGTGAADDSGLPNDRFFAVRPEGSVSTLKIQRTERGDSAVYLCASSPTSADTQYFGPGTRLTVL.

In nucleotides, the CDR3 is TGTGCCAGCAACCCGCACCCTAGCGGGAGGGAAACAGATACGCAGTATTTT. This encodes CASNPHPSGRETDTQYF. V gene TRBV14 combines with J gene TRBJ2-3; 12 positions match TRBD2. The V gene end was trimmed by 7 bases and the J gene end by 3 bases; junction bases not matched to a gene: 11. Germline V lookup: CDR1 SGHDN, CDR2 FVKESK. CDR3 length: 17 residues. The full variable domain, in which reference TRBV14 and TRBJ2-3 provide the parts outside the CDR3, is EAGVTQFPSHSVIEKGQTVTLRCDPISGHDNLYWYRRVMGKEIKFLLHFVKESKQDESGMPNNRFLAERTGGTYSTLKVQPAELEDSGVYFCASNPHPSGRETDTQYFGPGTRLTVL.

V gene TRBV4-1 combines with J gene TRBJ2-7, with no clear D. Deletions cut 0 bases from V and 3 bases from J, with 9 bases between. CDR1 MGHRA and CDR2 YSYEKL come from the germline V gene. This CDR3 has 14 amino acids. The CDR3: CASSQEAHRYEQYF. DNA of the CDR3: TGCGCCAGCAGCCAAGAAGCCCACCGCTACGAGCAGTACTTC.

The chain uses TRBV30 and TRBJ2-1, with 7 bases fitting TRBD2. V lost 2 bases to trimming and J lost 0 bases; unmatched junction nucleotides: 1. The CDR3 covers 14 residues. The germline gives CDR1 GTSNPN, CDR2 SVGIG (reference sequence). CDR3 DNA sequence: TGTGCCTGGAGTTGGGGGGGCTCCTACAATGAGCAGTTCTTC. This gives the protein CAWSWGGSYNEQFF. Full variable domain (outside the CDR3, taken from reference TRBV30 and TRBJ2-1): SQTIHQWPATLVQPVGSPLSLECTVEGTSNPNLYWYRQAAGRGLQLLFYSVGIGQISSEVPQNLSASRPQDRQFILSSKKLLLSDSGFYLCAWSWGGSYNEQFFGPGTRLTVL.